This T cell receptor (beta chain) originates from a study of cytomegalovirus exposure and HLA in healthy donors. Study-level information: The same platform was used for the roughly 120 validation repertoires as for the roughly 730 first-cohort repertoires, as reported in a later analysis. General study findings and limits: Specificity for CMV antigens was confirmed in vitro for a few of the CMV-associated chains. Within the 100 to 150 validation repertoires, first-cohort TCR clusters tended to co-occur, according to a later analysis. The study listed approximately 160 cytomegalovirus-associated TCR beta chains.

The length of the CDR3 is 18 residues. Trimming took 3 bases from V and 5 from J; bases not matched to a gene: 15. Per the germline V gene, CDR1 is LGHNA and CDR2 is YNFKEQ. To note about this clone: Its antigen is as yet unknown.

Sequencing was performed with immunoSEQ multiplex PCR; in TCRdb, only in-frame clones are kept and a portion is missing. The sample consists of under 300,000 clones, approximately 84% of them appearing once. This chain links TRBV4-2 with TRBJ2-3; 9 bases are a match to TRBD1. Sample: PBMCs. This sequence originates from a woman aged 30 to 39 in good health and CMV-seropositive. The CDR3 DNA reads TGTGCCAGCAGCCATAGACTAACCGGGACAGGGTATGAAGATACGCAGTATTTT. Amino acids: CASSHRLTGTGYEDTQYF.